The present entry profiles one T cell receptor (beta chain) with its context. This specimen comes from a study of CD8+ T cells in alopecia areata. The overall study: Tofacitinib administration persisted for 6 to 18 months, succeeded by 6 months off drug.

Trimming stripped 3 bases from V and 4 bases from J, with 9 bases between. CDR3 length: 12 residues. CDR1 SQVTM and CDR2 ANQGSEA come from the germline V gene. The treatment: oral pan-JAK inhibitor, 5-10 mg twice daily. Peripheral blood and lesional scalp punch biopsies came from alopecia areata patients. The sequencing template was cDNA reverse transcribed from extracted RNA. TCRdb keeps only in-frame clones here, not all; method: immunoSEQ multiplex PCR. The sample includes about 120,000 clones, 45% to 65% of them seen just once. This chain joins TRBV29-1 and TRBJ1-1, with a weak D call TRBD1 (5 bases). The clonotype was recovered from a human donor with alopecia areata. Specimen: CD4+ T cells sorted from blood, collected at week 24, from a patient treated with tofacitinib. The CDR3: CSVDRTSTEAFF. The CDR3 DNA is TGCAGCGTTGATCGGACAAGCACTGAAGCTTTCTTT.